This T cell receptor (beta chain) stems from a study of a mutant IDH1 vaccine in newly diagnosed glioma. Documented time point: week 35, safety follow-up. Vaccination used 300 ug of mutant IDH1 20-mer peptide per dose, with topical imiquimod. The CDR3 covers 12 residues. V lost 6 bases, J lost 6 bases, and 11 bases lay in between. Per the germline V gene, CDR1 is MNHEY and CDR2 is SVGAGI. Worth noting for this clone: Antigen unknown.

TCRdb's copy holds only in-frame clones and misses some; the assay was immunoSEQ multiplex PCR. Of tens of thousands of clones listed, 81% are singletons. The starting material was PBMCs, obtained from a glioma patient whose treatment included an IDH1 peptide vaccine. This clonotype originated in a woman in her thirties or forties with glioma. Some clones in this sample may be carry-over from other donors' samples. J is TRBJ1-2 and V is TRBV6-5; a weak D match, TRBD1 (6 bases). CDR3 in amino acids: CASRQGRHGYTF. The CDR3 DNA follows: TGTGCCAGCAGACAGGGCCGGCATGGCTACACCTTC.